The 21 T cell receptor beta chains given below trace back to one sample, sequenced in a study of naive and memory T cell subsets. An equimolar mix of two oligonucleotides served as the beta constant-region primer for TRBC1 and TRBC2. Nested alpha and beta constant-region primers with the SP2 primer drove four PCR rounds on ligated cDNA. MiXCR, applied by TCRdb to the UMI-ligation and nested PCR reads, yields one record per CDR3 protein. The sample yields roughly 130,000 distinct CDR3 sequences, about 36% seen once. Sequenced material: central memory CD4+ T cells from blood. The receptor source for this set is a human donor in good health.

V gene TRBV6-5 combines with J gene TRBJ2-1; D tentatively reads TRBD1 or TRBD2 (5 bases each). V was trimmed by 6 bases and J by 7 bases, leaving 16 bases between them. The CDR3 runs 14 residues. Germline CDR1 and CDR2: MNHEY and SVGAGI. The CDR3 sequence is CASRSTIGTNEQFF. The DNA for the CDR3 is TGTGCCAGCAGGTCTACAATCGGGACGAATGAGCAGTTCTTC.

The J gene is TRBJ2-6, the V gene TRBV28; 7 nucleotides line up with TRBD2. Germline V gene data show CDR1 as MDHEN and CDR2 as SYDVKM. J was trimmed by 0 bases and V by 10 bases; bases with no gene match: 9. This CDR3 is built from 16 residues. This CDR3 is CATQSGTNSGANVLTF. The DNA of the CDR3 is TGTGCCACCCAATCCGGGACTAACTCTGGGGCCAACGTCCTGACTTTC.

The gene calls are TRBV28 and TRBJ1-5, with D perhaps matching TRBD1 (6 bases). Trimming shortened V by 3 bases and J by 0 bases, and 9 bases separated the two germline ends. The CDR3 sequence is 15 residues long. From germline, CDR1 is MDHEN and CDR2 SYDVKM. The CDR3 here is CASSFSGASNQPQHF. CDR3 DNA: TGTGCCAGCAGTTTCTCGGGGGCTAGCAATCAGCCCCAGCATTTT.

This sequence joins TRBV20-1 and TRBJ2-7; 9 positions match TRBD2. The CDR3 has 16 amino acids. Trimming took 1 base from V and 2 from J; bases not matched to a gene: 9. The germline CDR1 and CDR2 sequences are DFQATT and SNEGSKA (reference sequence). In DNA, the CDR3 is TGCAGTGCTAGAGTCGGTAGCGGGAGCACCCCCTACGAGCAGTACTTC. It translates to CSARVGSGSTPYEQYF.

There are a few counts of this clonotype. The genes are TRBV7-2 and TRBJ2-7; D remains ambiguous. V shed 4 bases and J shed 6 bases, with 16 bases lying between them. The CDR3 sequence is 14 residues long. Per the germline V gene, CDR1 is SGHTA and CDR2 is FQGNSA. Here the CDR3 DNA reads TGTGCCAGCAGCTCCCAGGTATTAGCAAGCGAGCAGTACTTC. This translates into CASSSQVLASEQYF.

This chain joins TRBV7-2 and TRBJ1-3, with 9 bases aligning to TRBD1. CDR3 length equals 14 residues. V lost 1 base to trimming and J lost 10 bases; unmatched junction nucleotides: 5. Germline loops: CDR1 SGHTA, CDR2 FQGNSA. The DNA for the CDR3 is TGTGCCAGCAGCTTAGGACAGGGGGTCCGGACCATATATTTT. Protein product: CASSLGQGVRTIYF.

The chain is built from TRBV29-1 and TRBJ1-5, with D unresolved. The CDR3 loop spans 13 amino acids. Trimming pared 5 bases from V and 9 bases from J, leaving 17 bases between. The V gene's germline CDR1 is SQVTM and CDR2 ANQGSEA. This CDR3 is CSVLPRTDGPQHF. The CDR3 DNA sequence: TGCAGCGTTCTCCCACGAACAGACGGGCCCCAGCATTTT. The full variable domain, its missing parts supplied by reference TRBV29-1 and TRBJ1-5, is SAVISQKPSRDICQRGTSLTIQCQVDSQVTMMFWYRQQPGQSLTLIATANQGSEATYESGFVIDKFPISRPNLTFSTLTVSNMSPEDSSIYLCSVLPRTDGPQHFGDGTRLSIL.

The chain is built from TRBV7-2 and TRBJ2-2, with 12 nucleotides matching TRBD2. CDR3 size: 16 residues. The germline CDR1 and CDR2 sequences are SGHTA and FQGNSA. Trimming took 4 bases from V and 6 from J; bases not matched to a gene: 6. CDR3 in DNA: TGTGCCAGCAGCTCTAGCGGGAGGGTTGCGGCCGGGGAGCTGTTTTTT. Translation gives CASSSSGRVAAGELFF.

V usage is TRBV20-1 and J usage is TRBJ1-1; 8 nucleotides line up with TRBD1. The CDR3 consists of 13 residues. V was pared by 6 bases and J by 1 base, with 4 bases of the junction left unmatched. The germline CDR1 and CDR2 sequences are DFQATT and SNEGSKA (reference sequence). The CDR3 loop is CSAHRGGNTEAFF. The DNA for the CDR3 is TGCAGTGCCCACAGGGGGGGGAACACTGAAGCTTTCTTT.

V is TRBV20-1 and J is TRBJ2-1; no clear D gene. Trimming shortened V by 1 base and J by 0 bases, and 7 bases separated the two germline ends. The germline gives CDR1 DFQATT, CDR2 SNEGSKA (reference sequence). The CDR3 is 14 residues long. Here the CDR3 reads CSARVRRSYNEQFF. The CDR3 nucleotides read TGCAGTGCTAGAGTTCGACGCTCCTACAATGAGCAGTTCTTC.

This clonotype has more than one count but fewer than ten. The chain uses TRBV20-1 and TRBJ1-1; TRBD1 is a possible D gene (6 bases). This CDR3 spans 12 amino acids. The germline V gene encodes CDR1 DFQATT and CDR2 SNEGSKA (reference sequence). V lost 6 bases and J lost 3, with 11 bases in between. In DNA, the CDR3 is TGCAGTGCCGGGGGCGGGGACACTGAAGCTTTCTTT. Its translation is CSAGGGDTEAFF.

The chain uses TRBV6-5 and TRBJ1-5; D gene ambiguous. The germline V and J ends were trimmed by 5 bases and 2 bases, with 7 bases remaining between them. The CDR3 totals 13 residues. The germline V gene encodes CDR1 MNHEY and CDR2 SVGAGI. The CDR3 here is CASSNGGNQPQHF. DNA for the CDR3: TGTGCCAGCAGTAACGGTGGCAATCAGCCCCAGCATTTT.

The chain combines TRBV6-6 with TRBJ2-7, with no clear D. CDR3 length: 14 residues. The V gene lost 7 bases and the J gene lost 2 bases, with 15 bases spanning the gap. CDR1 MNHNY and CDR2 SVGAGI come from the germline V gene (reference sequence). Here the CDR3 DNA reads TGTGCCAGCAATTATCAGGTAACCCCCTACGAGCAGTACTTC. Its translation: CASNYQVTPYEQYF.

The rearrangement joins TRBV27 to TRBJ1-6, with 9 bases that match TRBD1. V lost 5 bases to trimming and J lost 10 bases; unmatched junction nucleotides: 6. The CDR3 extends over 14 amino acids. The germline V gene encodes CDR1 MNHEY and CDR2 SMNVEV (reference sequence). The CDR3 here is CASSPGTGSSPLHF. CDR3 DNA: TGTGCCAGCAGTCCGGGGACAGGGTCCTCACCCCTCCACTTT.

The chain couples TRBV25-1 to TRBJ2-1, with a possible D match to TRBD2 (5 bases). In germline, CDR1 is MGHDK, CDR2 SYGVNS. This CDR3 has 17 residues. V gave up 3 bases and J gave up 2 bases, with 17 bases separating them. In DNA form, the CDR3 reads TGTGCCAGCAGTGATTTTACGGGCCTCGGGGCCTACAATGAGCAGTTCTTC. It yields the protein CASSDFTGLGAYNEQFF.

The CDR3 coding sequence is TGCGCCAGCAGCTCCTCCGGACGGAAAAATTCACCCCTCCACTTT. It specifies CASSSSGRKNSPLHF. This chain joins TRBV5-1 and TRBJ1-6; D ambiguous. V was shortened by 3 bases and J by 7 bases, with 14 bases between the two germline ends. The germline gives CDR1 SGHRS, CDR2 YFSETQ. The CDR3 is 15 amino acids.

This chain connects TRBV20-1 to TRBJ2-3; D is unclear. This CDR3 region has 13 residues. Germline V CDR1 and CDR2: DFQATT, SNEGSKA (reference sequence). V was shortened by 5 bases and J by 0 bases, with 9 bases between the two germline ends. CDR3 sequence (DNA): TGCAGTGCTGTAAAGCCGAGCACAGATACGCAGTATTTT. This encodes CSAVKPSTDTQYF.

V is TRBV7-9 and J is TRBJ2-3; 7 nucleotides align to TRBD1. The junction had 17 bases not matched to a gene; V was cut back by 4 bases and J by 4 bases. CDR1 is SEHNR and CDR2 is FQNEAQ in the germline V gene (reference sequence). This CDR3 is 18 amino acids long. As DNA, the CDR3 is TGTGCCAGCAGCTCCCCCGGCCGCAACAGGGGTTTTTCAGATACGCAGTATTTT. It encodes CASSSPGRNRGFSDTQYF.

The chain links TRBV18 to TRBJ1-5; weak D call: TRBD1 (5 bases). Between the trimmed V and J ends, which lost 2 bases and 5 bases, there was a span of 10 bases. From germline, CDR1 is KGHSH and CDR2 LQKENI. The length of the CDR3 is 14 residues. CDR3 in amino acids: CASSPATVDQPQHF. CDR3 DNA: TGTGCCAGCTCACCAGCGACAGTGGATCAGCCCCAGCATTTT.

The chain combines TRBV20-1 with TRBJ2-4, with TRBD2 as a possible D gene (6 bases). The CDR3 extends over 14 amino acids. Germline values: CDR1 DFQATT, CDR2 SNEGSKA (reference sequence). V was clipped by 0 bases and J by 5 bases, with 11 bases between them. The DNA for the CDR3 is TGCAGTGCTAGAGATGGGGGGATCGAAAACATTCAGTACTTC. Translated, it gives CSARDGGIENIQYF.

This clonotype was counted a few times. The DNA of the CDR3 is TGTGCCTTTGCAGCGGGAGGGCGTCATGAGCAGTTCTTC. Translating gives CAFAAGGRHEQFF. V gene TRBV30 combines with J gene TRBJ2-1, with 10 bases lining up with TRBD2. The CDR3 sequence is 13 residues long. Germline trimming cut 7 bases from V and 8 bases from J; bases unmatched to any gene: 8. The germline gives CDR1 GTSNPN, CDR2 SVGIG (reference sequence).